Listed below are T cell receptor beta chains from one sample, sequenced in a study of blood T cell repertoires in COVID-19. The assay was immunoSEQ multiplex PCR, and TCRdb's table has in-frame clones only and misses some. The sample contains under 300,000 clones, 86% of which appear only once. Sequencing input: peripheral blood. The receptor set was obtained from a man in his fifties or sixties with acute or convalescent COVID-19. Each CDR3 is given with its conserved first and last residue. The D gene is left open where the match is weak. Clone size is shown for a subset of rows, as once, few, many or a class of expanded clone.

>TRBD1|TRBV29-1|TRBJ1-4|-
TGCAGCTCTTCTTCCGGGACAGAAAATGAAAAACTGTTTTTT
CSSSSGTENEKLFF
>-|TRBV7-7|TRBJ2-1|-
TGTGCTAGCAGCCAGCGGTCACAGGGAGTGGGGCAGTTCTTC
CASSQRSQGVGQFF
>TRBD2|TRBV7-9|TRBJ2-7|-
TGTGCCAGCAGCTTTGGTAGCGGGAACACCTACGAGCAGTACTTC
CASSFGSGNTYEQYF
>-|TRBV2|TRBJ2-2|-
TGTGCCAGCAAGGGGCCGAACACCGGGGAGCTGTTTTTT
CASKGPNTGELFF
>-|TRBV12-3/TRBV12-4|TRBJ2-1|once
TGTGCCAGCAGTTTACAGTACAATGAGCAGTTCTTC
CASSLQYNEQFF
>-|TRBV9|TRBJ2-2|-
TGTGCCAGCAGCCTACGACAGGTACAGAACACCGGGGAGCTGTTTTTT
CASSLRQVQNTGELFF
>-|TRBV14|TRBJ2-1|-
TGTGCCAGCAGCCAGGCGGCGGGTAATGAGCAGTTCTTC
CASSQAAGNEQFF
>TRBD2|TRBV19|TRBJ2-1|-
TGTGCCAGTAGGGGGGGTAAAGGTAGCGGGAGTGACTACAATGAGCAGTTCTTC
CASRGGKGSGSDYNEQFF
>-|TRBV11-3|TRBJ2-1|-
TGTGCCAGCACCCCCACCCGGAGTTCCTACAATGAGCAGTTCTTC
CASTPTRSSYNEQFF
>TRBD1|TRBV30|TRBJ1-2|-
TGTGCCTGGGACAGGGTCGGGGTGGATGGCTACACCTTC
CAWDRVGVDGYTF
>-|TRBV4-3|TRBJ1-4|-
TGCGCCAGCAGCCAAGATCTCGGGAGAGCTAATGAAAAACTGTTTTTT
CASSQDLGRANEKLFF
>TRBD2|TRBV29-1|TRBJ2-1|once
TGCAGCGTGAGGGTAGCGGGAGCACCGGGTAATGAGCAGTTCTTC
CSVRVAGAPGNEQFF
>-|TRBV6-5|TRBJ1-2|-
TGTGCCAGCAGTTACTCGGCCTCTAACTATGGCTACACCTTC
CASSYSASNYGYTF
>TRBD2|TRBV11-1|TRBJ2-2|-
TGTGCCAGCAGCTCAGCCTATAATAGCGGGCCCGGGGAGCTGTTTTTT
CASSSAYNSGPGELFF
>TRBD1|TRBV7-8|TRBJ1-5|-
TGTGCCAGCAGCTGGGGACAGGGAAACCAGCCCCAGCATTTT
CASSWGQGNQPQHF
>TRBD2|TRBV24-1|TRBJ2-5|-
TGTGCCACCAGTGATTTCGGACTAGGGCTTGGGACCCAGTACTTC
CATSDFGLGLGTQYF
>TRBD2|TRBV18|TRBJ2-5|-
TGTGCCAGCTCATGGACTAGCGGACAAGAGACCCAGTACTTC
CASSWTSGQETQYF
>-|TRBV30|TRBJ2-7|-
TGTGCCTGGGCCACAGAATACGAGCAGTACTTC
CAWATEYEQYF
>TRBD2|TRBV24-1|TRBJ2-1|-
TGTGCCACCAGTGATCGACTAGCGGGAGAGAATGAGCAGTTCTTC
CATSDRLAGENEQFF
>-|TRBV7-2|TRBJ1-2|-
TGTGCCAGCAGCTTAGGCCCTCCCGGGATCTATGGCTACACCTTC
CASSLGPPGIYGYTF
>-|TRBV9|TRBJ1-6|-
TGTGCCAGCAGCGCGTTTGAAGGGGGGGATTCACCCCTCCACTTT
CASSAFEGGDSPLHF
>-|TRBV20-1|TRBJ2-7|few
TGCAGTGCTAGTGCGGACAAGTCCTACGAGCAGTACTTC
CSASADKSYEQYF
>TRBD2|TRBV28|TRBJ2-7|once
TGTGCCAGCAGTCTCGCGGGAGGAGGCCACGAGCAGTACTTC
CASSLAGGGHEQYF
>-|TRBV9|TRBJ2-2|-
TGTGCCAGCAGCGTAGATCCGGCAGGGGACACCGGGGAGCTGTTTTTT
CASSVDPAGDTGELFF
>TRBD1|TRBV7-2|TRBJ2-7|-
TGTGCCAGCAGCTTAGGTGGCAGGGGGCTTTACGAGCAGTACTTC
CASSLGGRGLYEQYF
>TRBD2|TRBV6-5|TRBJ2-1|once
TGTGCCAACCTAGCGGGATCCTACAATGAGCAGTTCTTC
CANLAGSYNEQFF
>-|TRBV9|TRBJ2-1|once
TGTGCCAGCAGCGTAGACCGAGGTAGCTCCTACAATGAGCAGTTCTTC
CASSVDRGSSYNEQFF
>-|TRBV7-2|TRBJ2-2|-
TGTGCCAGCAGCTTAGCGCGAACCGGGGAGCTGTTTTTT
CASSLARTGELFF
>TRBD1|TRBV18|TRBJ2-7|once
TGTGCCAGCTCACCAGGGACAGCAGCCTACGAGCAGTACTTC
CASSPGTAAYEQYF
>TRBD1|TRBV27|TRBJ2-2|-
TGTGCCAGCAGTTTGCAGGGGGCGAGTATCACCGGGGAGCTGTTTTTT
CASSLQGASITGELFF
>-|TRBV11-2|TRBJ2-5|-
TGTGCCAGCAGCTTAAGGGGTATAGCTACGGAGACCCAGTACTTC
CASSLRGIATETQYF
>TRBD1|TRBV18|TRBJ2-1|once
TGTGCCAGCTCAATATCAGACAGGGATGTTCGGAGCAATGAGCAGTTCTTC
CASSISDRDVRSNEQFF
>-|TRBV11-1|TRBJ1-5|-
TGTGCCAACAGCTTAGATCCCAGCGAACATCAGCCCCAGCATTTT
CANSLDPSEHQPQHF